This T cell receptor beta chain was found in a study of T cell responses to AZD1222 COVID-19 vaccine. CDR3 length equals 15 residues. V gave up 4 bases and J gave up 1 base; unmatched junction bases: 6. Germline CDR1 SGHNT, CDR2 YYREEE (reference sequence). Produced via immunoSEQ multiplex PCR; TCRdb's table is partial and in-frame only. The data show 200,000 to 250,000 clones, about 94% seen once. J is TRBJ2-5 and V is TRBV5-4; 8 positions match TRBD2. The sequence came from an adult who received the MenACWY meningococcal vaccine as a control. Sample: peripheral blood, taken 28 days after the second dose of the MenACWY control vaccine. CDR3 sequence reads: CASSHTLAAQETQYF. The CDR3 bases are TGTGCCAGCAGCCACACACTAGCGGCCCAAGAGACCCAGTACTTC.